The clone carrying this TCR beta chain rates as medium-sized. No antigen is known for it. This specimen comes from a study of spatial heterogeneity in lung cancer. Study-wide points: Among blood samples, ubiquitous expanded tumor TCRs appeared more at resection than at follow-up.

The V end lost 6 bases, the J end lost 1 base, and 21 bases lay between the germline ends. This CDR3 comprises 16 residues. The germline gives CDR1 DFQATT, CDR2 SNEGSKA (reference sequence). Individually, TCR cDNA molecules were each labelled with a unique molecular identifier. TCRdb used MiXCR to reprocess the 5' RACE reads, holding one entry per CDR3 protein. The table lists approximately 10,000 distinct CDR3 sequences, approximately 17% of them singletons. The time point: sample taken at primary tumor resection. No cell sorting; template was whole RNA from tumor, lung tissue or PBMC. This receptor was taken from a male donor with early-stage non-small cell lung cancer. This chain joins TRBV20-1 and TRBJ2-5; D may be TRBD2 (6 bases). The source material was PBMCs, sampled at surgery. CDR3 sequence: CSAYPLFGSRQETQYF. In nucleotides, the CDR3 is TGCAGTGCGTACCCCCTTTTCGGGAGCCGCCAAGAGACCCAGTACTTC.